The 4 T cell receptor beta chains given below trace back to one sample, sequenced in a study of blood T cell repertoires in COVID-19. The repertoire was sequenced with immunoSEQ multiplex PCR; TCRdb's copy has only in-frame clones and lacks some. This repertoire shows about 67,000 clones, roughly nine tenths found once; its top ten account for roughly 18%. Sequencing was performed on peripheral blood. The receptors shown here come from a woman older than 75 with acute or convalescent COVID-19.

V usage is TRBV28 and J usage is TRBJ2-5; possible D gene TRBD1, 7 bases. Trimming stripped 4 bases from V and 2 bases from J, with 14 bases between. The CDR3 has 15 residues. Germline V gene sequence: CDR1 MDHEN, CDR2 SYDVKM. The CDR3: CASSSTGAGQETQYF. DNA of the CDR3: TGTGCCAGCAGTTCCACAGGGGCGGGACAAGAGACCCAGTACTTC. The full variable domain, in which reference TRBV28 and TRBJ2-5 provide the parts outside the CDR3, is DVKVTQSSRYLVKRTGEKVFLECVQDMDHENMFWYRQDPGLGLRLIYFSYDVKMKEKGDIPEGYSVSREKKERFSLILESASTNQTSMYLCASSSTGAGQETQYFGPGTRLLVL.

The genes are TRBV27 and TRBJ1-4; D may be TRBD1 (6 bases). From germline, CDR1 is MNHEY and CDR2 SMNVEV (reference sequence). The V end was cut by 5 bases, the J end by 9 bases, with 19 bases between. The CDR3 is made up of 15 amino acids. The CDR3 nucleotides read TGTGCCAGCAGTACACGGGACATTGTGGGGAAAAAACTGTTTTTT. Its translation: CASSTRDIVGKKLFF.

The chain couples TRBV28 to TRBJ2-7; D is perhaps TRBD2 (5 bases). This CDR3 has 13 amino acids. Germline CDR1 is MDHEN and CDR2 is SYDVKM. V was clipped by 5 bases and J by 3 bases, with 11 bases between them. The CDR3 loop is CASSTGLSYEQYF. The CDR3 DNA is TGTGCCAGCAGTACGGGGTTGAGCTACGAGCAGTACTTC.

In this sample, this clone turned up once. The chain combines TRBV4-2 with TRBJ2-1, with 10 bases aligning to TRBD1. With 2 bases clipped from V and 9 bases from J, the junction kept 10 bases outside the gene matches. CDR3 length: 16 residues. Per germline, CDR1 LGHNA and CDR2 YNFKEQ. This CDR3 reads CASSQLRDRGQGEQFF. CDR3 coding DNA: TGTGCCAGCAGCCAACTCCGGGACAGGGGTCAAGGTGAGCAGTTCTTC.